This TCR beta chain was recorded in a study of shared clonotypes between healthy human individuals. The V gene lost 5 bases and the J gene lost 2 bases, with 14 bases spanning the gap. CDR3 length: 14 residues. Germline CDR1 SGDLS, CDR2 YYNGEE. Sequencing was performed with immunoSEQ multiplex PCR; in TCRdb, only in-frame clones are kept and a portion is missing. The data contain 2 million to 2.5 million clones, under 97% of them singletons. Donors were healthy HIV-negative adults without recently reported acute infections or vaccinations. The receptor comes from a man aged 18 to 29 in good health. This rearrangement joins TRBV9 to TRBJ2-7; tentative D call: TRBD2 (7 bases). The source material was naive CD4+ T cells sorted from blood. The subset: CD45RA+ positively selected. CDR3 nucleotides: TGTGCCAGCAGTGGGGGGGACACCGCCTACGAGCAGTACTTC. It codes for CASSGGDTAYEQYF.